Below, 6 T cell receptor beta chains from the same sample are listed, as sequenced in a study of read filtering for tumor transcriptome and immune sequencing. This library used approximately 370 ng RNA and molecular barcoded adaptors spanning alpha/delta and beta/gamma chains. Using its own MiXCR run on the reads, TCRdb lists one record per CDR3 protein. Counted here are fewer than 150,000 distinct CDR3 sequences, roughly 13% occurring once; the ten biggest clones make up approximately 10%. Sequencing was done on a sample of a population of CD138-negative cells sorted from bone marrow. The receptors derive from a donor older than 35 with multiple myeloma.

In its sample, this clonotype was seen many times. This chain connects TRBV5-1 to TRBJ2-1; 11 bases line up with TRBD2. Trimming cost V 9 bases and J 5 bases; bases outside gene matches: 10. Germline V gene lookup returns CDR1 SGHRS and CDR2 YFSETQ. CDR3 length equals 15 residues. The CDR3 DNA is TGCGCCACAATAGAAGGGACTAGCGGTAACAATGAGCAGTTCTTC. It translates to CATIEGTSGNNEQFF.

This clonotype was seen repeatedly, ten times or more. This chain connects TRBV2 to TRBJ2-5; D not resolved. The CDR3 is made up of 12 amino acids. Looked up from germline, CDR1 is SNHLY and CDR2 is FYNNEI. The V end was cut by 9 bases, the J end by 2 bases, with 10 bases between. In DNA form, the CDR3 reads TGTGCCAGTAAGATGGGGCAAGAGACCCAGTACTTC. Protein: CASKMGQETQYF.

The count of this clonotype is one. This may come from a read error, since a much larger clone is one base off. The chain has TRBV29-1 and TRBJ2-7; 7 positions agree with TRBD1. The CDR3 is 14 amino acids. Germline assignment: CDR1 SQVTM and CDR2 ANQGSEA. The CDR3 is CGARRPGQSTEQYF. The CDR3 nucleotides are TGCGGCGCTCGCCGACCGGGACAGAGTACCGAGCAGTACTTC.

A word on this clonotype: A much larger clone sits a single nucleotide away, making a read error possible. The V call is TRBV7-2, the J call TRBJ2-7; 7 bases line up with TRBD1. Looked up from germline, CDR1 is SGHTA and CDR2 is FQGNSA. The CDR3 sequence is 15 residues long. Trimming cost V 6 bases and J 4 bases; bases outside gene matches: 12. Written as DNA, the CDR3 is TGTGCCAGCAGGACAAACGGACAGGAATTATACGAGCAGTACTTC. Residues: CASRTNGQELYEQYF.

This clonotype was recorded many times. The chain has TRBV7-2 and TRBJ2-3; TRBD2 is a possible D gene (5 bases). The length of the CDR3 is 16 residues. Germline lookup yields CDR1 SGHTA and CDR2 FQGNSA. The V end was cut by 5 bases, the J end by 0 bases, with 15 bases between. The CDR3 nucleotides read TGTGCCAGCAGCCCCACCTCCGGGGATAGCACAGATACGCAGTATTTT. Protein: CASSPTSGDSTDTQYF.

This clonotype was picked up a small number of times. This chain uses TRBV6-5 with TRBJ2-1; D might be TRBD1 (8 bases). The CDR3 covers 15 residues. V dropped 4 bases and J dropped 3 bases, with 13 bases sitting between them. Germline V CDR1 and CDR2: MNHEY, SVGAGI. The CDR3 region is CASSSNRGGYNEQFF. The CDR3 nucleotides read TGTGCCAGCAGTTCAAACAGGGGGGGCTACAATGAGCAGTTCTTC.